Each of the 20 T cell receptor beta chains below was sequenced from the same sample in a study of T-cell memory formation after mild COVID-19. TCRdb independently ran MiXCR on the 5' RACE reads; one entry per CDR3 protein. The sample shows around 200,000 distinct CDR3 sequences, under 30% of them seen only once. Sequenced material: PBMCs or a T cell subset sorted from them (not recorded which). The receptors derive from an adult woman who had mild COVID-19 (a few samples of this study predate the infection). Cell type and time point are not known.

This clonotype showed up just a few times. CDR3 bases: TGTGCCACCAGTGATCTTACCAGCGGGAATGAGCAGTTCTTC. Protein product: CATSDLTSGNEQFF. The chain recombines TRBV24-1 with TRBJ2-1; weak D call: TRBD2 (6 bases). Germline V gene sequence: CDR1 KGHDR, CDR2 SFDVKD. V shed 3 bases and J shed 7 bases, with 12 bases lying between them. CDR3 length: 14 amino acids.

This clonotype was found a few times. The CDR3 sequence: CASSFSGTGVTPYEQYF. For the CDR3, the DNA is TGTGCCAGCAGCTTCTCCGGGACAGGGGTTACCCCCTACGAGCAGTACTTC. The rearrangement joins TRBV7-9 to TRBJ2-7; TRBD1 aligns across 10 bases. The CDR3 totals 17 residues. The trim removed 3 bases at V and 2 bases at J, leaving 10 bases unmatched. The germline CDR1 and CDR2 sequences are SEHNR and FQNEAQ (reference sequence).

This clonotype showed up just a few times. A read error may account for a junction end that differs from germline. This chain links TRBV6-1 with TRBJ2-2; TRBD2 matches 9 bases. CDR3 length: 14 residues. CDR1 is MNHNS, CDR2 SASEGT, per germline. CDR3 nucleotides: TGTGCCAGCAGTGGACTAGCGGACACCGGGGAGCCGTTTTTT. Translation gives CASSGLADTGEPFF.

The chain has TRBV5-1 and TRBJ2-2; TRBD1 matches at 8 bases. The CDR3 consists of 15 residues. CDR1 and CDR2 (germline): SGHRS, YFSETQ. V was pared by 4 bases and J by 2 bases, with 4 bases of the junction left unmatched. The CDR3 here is CASSLGQGNTGELFF. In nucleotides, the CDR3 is TGCGCCAGCAGCCTCGGACAGGGTAACACCGGGGAGCTGTTTTTT.

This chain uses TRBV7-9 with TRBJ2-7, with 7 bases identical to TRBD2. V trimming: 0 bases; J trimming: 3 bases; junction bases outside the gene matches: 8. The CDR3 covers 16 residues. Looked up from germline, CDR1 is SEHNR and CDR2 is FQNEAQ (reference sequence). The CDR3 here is CASSLAKAGPLYEQYF. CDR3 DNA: TGTGCCAGCAGCTTAGCGAAAGCGGGGCCCCTCTACGAGCAGTACTTC.

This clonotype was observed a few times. CDR3 in DNA: TGCAGTGCTAAATCGGACAGGCCGCATTTT. Amino acids: CSAKSDRPHF. The chain joins TRBV20-1 to TRBJ1-5; the match to TRBD1 covers 7 bases. Losses at the gene ends were 4 bases for V and 15 bases for J; bases not matched to a gene: 6. CDR3 length equals 10 residues. Per germline, CDR1 DFQATT and CDR2 SNEGSKA (reference sequence).

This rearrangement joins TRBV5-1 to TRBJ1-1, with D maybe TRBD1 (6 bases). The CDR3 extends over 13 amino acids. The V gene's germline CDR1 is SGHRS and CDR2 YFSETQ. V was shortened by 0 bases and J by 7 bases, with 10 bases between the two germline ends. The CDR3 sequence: CASSLGTAYEAFF. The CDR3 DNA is TGCGCCAGCAGCTTGGGGACAGCCTATGAAGCTTTCTTT.

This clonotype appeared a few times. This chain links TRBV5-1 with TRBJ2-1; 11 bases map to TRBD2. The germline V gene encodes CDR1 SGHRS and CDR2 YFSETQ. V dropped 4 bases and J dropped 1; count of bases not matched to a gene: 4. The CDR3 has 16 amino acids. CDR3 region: CASSPVAGGSYNEQFF. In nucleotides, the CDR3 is TGCGCCAGCAGCCCCGTAGCGGGGGGGTCCTACAATGAGCAGTTCTTC.

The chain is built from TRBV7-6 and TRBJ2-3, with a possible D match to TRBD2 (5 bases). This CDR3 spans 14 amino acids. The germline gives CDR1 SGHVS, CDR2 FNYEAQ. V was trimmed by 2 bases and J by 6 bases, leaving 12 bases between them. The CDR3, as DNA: TGTGCCAGCAGCTTAACATTGAGGGAGGATACGCAGTATTTT. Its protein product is CASSLTLREDTQYF.

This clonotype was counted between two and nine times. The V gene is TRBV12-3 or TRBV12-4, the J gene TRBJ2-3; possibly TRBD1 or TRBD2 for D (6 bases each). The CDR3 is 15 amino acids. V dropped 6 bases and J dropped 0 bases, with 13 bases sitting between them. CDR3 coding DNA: TGTGCCAGCAGCCATCGGAGGGGGAGCACAGATACGCAGTATTTT. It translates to CASSHRRGSTDTQYF.

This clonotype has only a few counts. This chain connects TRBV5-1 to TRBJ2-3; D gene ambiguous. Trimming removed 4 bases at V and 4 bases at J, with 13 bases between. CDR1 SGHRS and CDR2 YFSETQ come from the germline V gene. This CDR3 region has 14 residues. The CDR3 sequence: CASSRTAAADTQYF. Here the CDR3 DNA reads TGCGCCAGCAGCCGAACAGCCGCAGCAGATACGCAGTATTTT.

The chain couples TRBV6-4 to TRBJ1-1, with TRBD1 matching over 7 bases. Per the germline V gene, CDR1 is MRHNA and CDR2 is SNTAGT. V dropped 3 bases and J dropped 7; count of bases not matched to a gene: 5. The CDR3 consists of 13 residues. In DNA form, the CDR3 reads TGTGCCAGCAGTGAACAGGGGAGGGGTGAAGCTTTCTTT. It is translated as CASSEQGRGEAFF.

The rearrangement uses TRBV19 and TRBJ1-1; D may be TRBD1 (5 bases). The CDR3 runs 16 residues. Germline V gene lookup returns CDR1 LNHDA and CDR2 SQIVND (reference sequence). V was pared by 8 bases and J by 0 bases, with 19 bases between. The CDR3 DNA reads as TGTGCCAGTTATCCGGGACGGTGGAACATGAACACTGAAGCTTTCTTT. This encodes CASYPGRWNMNTEAFF.

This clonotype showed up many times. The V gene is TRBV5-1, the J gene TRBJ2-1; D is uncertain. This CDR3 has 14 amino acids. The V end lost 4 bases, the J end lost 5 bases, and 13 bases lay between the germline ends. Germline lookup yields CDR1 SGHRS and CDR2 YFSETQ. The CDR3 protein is CASSPGGIHNEQFF. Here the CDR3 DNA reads TGCGCCAGCAGCCCAGGTGGAATCCACAATGAGCAGTTCTTC.

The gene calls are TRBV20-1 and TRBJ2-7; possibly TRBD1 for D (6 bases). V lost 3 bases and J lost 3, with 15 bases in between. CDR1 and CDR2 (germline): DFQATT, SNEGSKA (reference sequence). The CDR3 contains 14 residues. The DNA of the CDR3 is TGCAGTGCTAGGGATCCGACAGGCAGCTACGAGCAGTACTTC. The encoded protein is CSARDPTGSYEQYF.

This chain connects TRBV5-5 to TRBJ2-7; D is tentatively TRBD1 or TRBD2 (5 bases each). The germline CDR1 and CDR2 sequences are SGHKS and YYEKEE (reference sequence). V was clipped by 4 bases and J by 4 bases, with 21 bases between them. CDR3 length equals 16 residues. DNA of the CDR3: TGTGCCAGCAGCCGTGGACCGGGGCCTGTAACTTACGAGCAGTACTTC. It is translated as CASSRGPGPVTYEQYF.

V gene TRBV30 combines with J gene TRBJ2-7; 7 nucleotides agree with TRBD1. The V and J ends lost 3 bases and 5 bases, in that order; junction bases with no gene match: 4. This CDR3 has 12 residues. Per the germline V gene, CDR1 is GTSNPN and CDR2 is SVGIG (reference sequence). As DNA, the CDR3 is TGTGCCTGGAGCGACAGGGTTCACGAGCAGTACTTC. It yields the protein CAWSDRVHEQYF.

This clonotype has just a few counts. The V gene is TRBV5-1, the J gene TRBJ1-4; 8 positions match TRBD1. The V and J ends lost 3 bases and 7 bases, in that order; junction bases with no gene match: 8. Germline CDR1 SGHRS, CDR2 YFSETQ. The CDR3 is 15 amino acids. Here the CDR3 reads CASSYGQGKAEKLFF. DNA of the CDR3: TGCGCCAGCAGCTATGGACAGGGAAAAGCTGAAAAACTGTTTTTT.

The CDR3 bases are TGTGCCAGCAGCTTAGGCCGCGGTCAGCCCCAGCATTTT. Amino acid sequence: CASSLGRGQPQHF. The chain couples TRBV13 to TRBJ1-5; D remains ambiguous. The CDR3 totals 13 residues. Deletions cut 0 bases from V and 6 bases from J, with 6 bases between. CDR1 and CDR2 from the germline V gene are PRHDT and FYEKMQ (reference sequence).

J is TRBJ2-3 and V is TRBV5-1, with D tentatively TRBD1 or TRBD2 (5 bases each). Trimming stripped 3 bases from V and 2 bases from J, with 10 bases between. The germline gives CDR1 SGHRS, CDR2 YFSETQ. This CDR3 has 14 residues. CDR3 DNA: TGCGCCAGCAGCTACGGGACCAACACAGATACGCAGTATTTT. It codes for CASSYGTNTDTQYF.